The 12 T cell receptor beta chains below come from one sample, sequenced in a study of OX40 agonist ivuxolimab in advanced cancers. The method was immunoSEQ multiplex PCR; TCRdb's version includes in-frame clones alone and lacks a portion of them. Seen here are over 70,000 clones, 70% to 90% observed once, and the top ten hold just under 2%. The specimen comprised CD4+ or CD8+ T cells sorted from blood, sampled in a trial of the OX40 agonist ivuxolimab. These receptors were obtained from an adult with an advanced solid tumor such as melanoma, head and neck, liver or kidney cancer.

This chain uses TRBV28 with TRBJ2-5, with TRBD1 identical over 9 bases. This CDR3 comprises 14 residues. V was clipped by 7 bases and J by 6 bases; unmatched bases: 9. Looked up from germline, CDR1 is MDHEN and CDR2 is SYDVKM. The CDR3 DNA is TGTGCCAGCAACCAACAGGGGGCGGCGAAGACCCAGTACTTC. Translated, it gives CASNQQGAAKTQYF.

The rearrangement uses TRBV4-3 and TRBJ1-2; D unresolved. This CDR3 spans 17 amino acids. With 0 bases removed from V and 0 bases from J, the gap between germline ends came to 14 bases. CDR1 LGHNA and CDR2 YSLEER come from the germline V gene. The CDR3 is CASSQEGEGTANYGYTF. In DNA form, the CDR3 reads TGCGCCAGCAGCCAAGAGGGTGAGGGTACAGCTAACTATGGCTACACCTTC.

The CDR3 region is CASRPNAAGDEQFF. CDR3 in DNA: TGTGCCAGCAGACCGAACGCAGCGGGGGATGAGCAGTTCTTC. The V gene is TRBV28, the J gene TRBJ2-1, with TRBD2 matching 8 bases. The CDR3 is 14 residues long. Trimming cost V 6 bases and J 8 bases; bases outside gene matches: 9. CDR1 and CDR2 from the germline V gene are MDHEN and SYDVKM. Based on the CDR3 plus reference TRBV28 and TRBJ2-1, the full variable domain is DVKVTQSSRYLVKRTGEKVFLECVQDMDHENMFWYRQDPGLGLRLIYFSYDVKMKEKGDIPEGYSVSREKKERFSLILESASTNQTSMYLCASRPNAAGDEQFFGPGTRLTVL.

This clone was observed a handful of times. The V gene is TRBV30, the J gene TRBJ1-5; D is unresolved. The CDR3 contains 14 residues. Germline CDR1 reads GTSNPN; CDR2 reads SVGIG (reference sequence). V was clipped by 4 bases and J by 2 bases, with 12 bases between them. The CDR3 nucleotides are TGTGCCTGGATTCTCTCCCCACGCAATCAGCCCCAGCATTTT. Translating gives CAWILSPRNQPQHF.

This CDR3 reads CASSFSGGRGSSYEQYF. In nucleotides, the CDR3 is TGTGCCAGCAGTTTCTCGGGCGGCAGGGGGTCCTCCTACGAGCAGTACTTC. The chain joins TRBV28 to TRBJ2-7, with TRBD1 identical over 7 bases. The CDR3 covers 17 residues. V dropped 3 bases and J dropped 0; count of bases not matched to a gene: 11. CDR1 is MDHEN and CDR2 is SYDVKM in the germline V gene.

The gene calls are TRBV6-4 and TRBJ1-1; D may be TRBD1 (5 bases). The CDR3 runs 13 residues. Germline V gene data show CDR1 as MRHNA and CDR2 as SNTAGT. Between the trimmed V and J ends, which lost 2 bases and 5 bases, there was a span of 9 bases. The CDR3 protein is CASSDSPGTEAFF. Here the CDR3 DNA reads TGTGCCAGCAGTGACAGCCCAGGGACTGAAGCTTTCTTT.

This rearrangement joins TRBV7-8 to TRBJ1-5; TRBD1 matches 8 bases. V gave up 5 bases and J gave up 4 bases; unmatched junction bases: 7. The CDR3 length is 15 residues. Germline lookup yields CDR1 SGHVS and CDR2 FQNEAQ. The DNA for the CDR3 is TGTGCCAGCAGCCTGGGGACAGGTCAAAATCAGCCCCAGCATTTT. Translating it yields CASSLGTGQNQPQHF.

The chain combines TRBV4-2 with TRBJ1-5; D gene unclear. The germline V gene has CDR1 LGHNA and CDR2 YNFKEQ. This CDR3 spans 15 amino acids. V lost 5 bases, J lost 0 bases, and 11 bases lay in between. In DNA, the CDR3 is TGTGCCAGCAGCTACCTAAGAAATAGCAATCAGCCCCAGCATTTT. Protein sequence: CASSYLRNSNQPQHF.

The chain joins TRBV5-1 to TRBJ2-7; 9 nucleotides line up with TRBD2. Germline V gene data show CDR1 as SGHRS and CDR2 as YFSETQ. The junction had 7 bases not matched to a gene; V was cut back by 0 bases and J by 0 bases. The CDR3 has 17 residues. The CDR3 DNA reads TGCGCCAGCAGCTTGGGACTAGCGGCTGCCAGCTCCTACGAGCAGTACTTC. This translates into CASSLGLAAASSYEQYF.

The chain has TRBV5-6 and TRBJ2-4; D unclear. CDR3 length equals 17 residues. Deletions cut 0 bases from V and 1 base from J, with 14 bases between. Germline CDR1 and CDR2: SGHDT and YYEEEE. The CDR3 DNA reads TGTGCCAGCAGCTTGGCCGGCAGAGGTGTTGCCAAAAACATTCAGTACTTC. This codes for CASSLAGRGVAKNIQYF.

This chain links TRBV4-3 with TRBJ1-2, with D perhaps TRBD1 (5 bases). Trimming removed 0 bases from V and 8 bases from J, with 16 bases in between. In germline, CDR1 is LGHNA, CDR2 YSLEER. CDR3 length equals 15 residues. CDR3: CASSQDVGGFRGYTF. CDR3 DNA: TGCGCCAGCAGCCAAGATGTTGGGGGTTTTCGAGGCTACACCTTC.

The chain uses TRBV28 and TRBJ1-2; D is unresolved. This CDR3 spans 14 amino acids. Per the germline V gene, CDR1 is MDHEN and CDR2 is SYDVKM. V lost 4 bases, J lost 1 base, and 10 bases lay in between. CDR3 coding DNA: TGTGCCAGCAGTTCGACCCATTTTAACTATGGCTACACCTTC. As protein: CASSSTHFNYGYTF.